This paragraph reports one TCR beta chain. The length of the CDR3 is 15 residues. With V trimmed by 6 bases and J by 1 base, 6 bases remained unmatched. Germline-derived CDR1 and CDR2 are SNHLY and FYNNEI. The source of the sample is a study of blood T cell repertoires in COVID-19. Data came from immunoSEQ multiplex PCR; TCRdb stores just in-frame clones and leaves some out. The data show about 58,000 clones, around 91% seen once. The receptor's source is a woman between 55 and 75 years old with active COVID-19. The V and J genes are TRBV2 and TRBJ2-3; 8 bases match TRBD1. The specimen was peripheral blood. The CDR3 loop reads CASSMDRVGTDTQYF. CDR3 nucleotide sequence: TGTGCCAGCAGCATGGACAGGGTAGGCACAGATACGCAGTATTTT.